The entry that follows covers one TCR beta chain sequence. Its antigen is unknown. The sample comes from a study of OX40 agonist ivuxolimab in advanced cancers. Study overall: Three partial responders included one hepatocellular carcinoma patient and two cutaneous melanoma patients. Study outcomes and limitations: Average numbers of expanded clones were greater in CD8+ T cells than in CD4+. Both CD4+ and CD8+ T cell populations in blood had undergone clonal expansion by week 6 at 0.1 to 3.0 mg/kg.

CDR3 length equals 15 residues. V shed 5 bases and J shed 1 base, with 14 bases lying between them. The germline gives CDR1 SEHNR, CDR2 FQNEAQ (reference sequence). Repertoires were generated with immunoSEQ multiplex PCR, while TCRdb's copy carries only in-frame clones and drops some. Among about 26,000 clones listed, about 80% were seen once. This TCR was recovered from an adult with an advanced solid tumor such as melanoma, head and neck, liver or kidney cancer. Sequencing used CD4+ or CD8+ T cells sorted from blood, obtained in a trial of the OX40 agonist ivuxolimab. This chain connects TRBV7-9 to TRBJ1-1; a possible D gene is TRBD1 (5 bases). CDR3 protein: CASSAVTATNTEAFF. For the CDR3, the DNA is TGTGCCAGCAGCGCAGTGACAGCAACGAACACTGAAGCTTTCTTT.